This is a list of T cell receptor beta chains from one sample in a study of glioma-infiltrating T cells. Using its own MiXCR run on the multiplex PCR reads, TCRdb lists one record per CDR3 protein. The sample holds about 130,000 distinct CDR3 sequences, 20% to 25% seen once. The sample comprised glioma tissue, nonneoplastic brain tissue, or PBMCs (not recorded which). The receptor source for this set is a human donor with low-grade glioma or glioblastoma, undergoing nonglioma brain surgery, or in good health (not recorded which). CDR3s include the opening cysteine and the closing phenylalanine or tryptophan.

cdr3_aa: CSVEGESTEAFF
v_call: TRBV29-1
j_call: TRBJ1-1

cdr3_aa: CASRWGHYNEQFF
v_call: TRBV6-1
j_call: TRBJ2-1

cdr3_aa: CASSFSRKNTEAFF
v_call: TRBV12-3/TRBV12-4
j_call: TRBJ1-1

cdr3_aa: CSARIQGATDTQYF
v_call: TRBV20-1
j_call: TRBJ2-3

cdr3_aa: CASSEGRRPNTEAFF
v_call: TRBV2
j_call: TRBJ1-1

cdr3_aa: CASSYSQVSNQPQHF
v_call: TRBV6-1
j_call: TRBJ1-5

cdr3_aa: CASSYRPEAEAFF
v_call: TRBV6-6
j_call: TRBJ1-1

cdr3_aa: CASSLIETGEYGYTF
v_call: TRBV7-9
j_call: TRBJ1-2

cdr3_aa: CASSYGRTLTDTQYF
v_call: TRBV6-2/TRBV6-3
j_call: TRBJ2-3

cdr3_aa: CASRPPRLSYNEQFF
v_call: TRBV28
j_call: TRBJ2-1

cdr3_aa: CASRSSGGYNEQFF
v_call: TRBV12-3/TRBV12-4
j_call: TRBJ2-1

cdr3_aa: CASWTSGRRGGTDTQYF
v_call: TRBV28
j_call: TRBJ2-3

cdr3_aa: CASGGIDTQYF
v_call: TRBV6-1
j_call: TRBJ2-3

cdr3_aa: CSLRTTMGDTQYF
v_call: TRBV29-1
j_call: TRBJ2-3

cdr3_aa: CASSAWGGVDGYTF
v_call: TRBV7-9
j_call: TRBJ1-2

cdr3_aa: CSARDRQGKDSPLHF
v_call: TRBV20-1
j_call: TRBJ1-6

cdr3_aa: CSAGDTRGLFF
v_call: TRBV20-1
j_call: TRBJ1-4

cdr3_aa: CASSPTALANYGYTF
v_call: TRBV6-1
j_call: TRBJ1-2

cdr3_aa: CASSPQGMNTEAFF
v_call: TRBV18
j_call: TRBJ1-1

cdr3_aa: CASSLTTGKIYTQYF
v_call: TRBV7-9
j_call: TRBJ2-3

cdr3_aa: CARGRGLNYGYTF
v_call: TRBV7-7
j_call: TRBJ1-2

cdr3_aa: CASSLAPRDGYTF
v_call: TRBV11-2
j_call: TRBJ1-2

cdr3_aa: CASSFERERGELFF
v_call: TRBV7-2
j_call: TRBJ2-2

cdr3_aa: CASRSSSYNEQFF
v_call: TRBV12-3/TRBV12-4
j_call: TRBJ2-1

cdr3_aa: CASSPVTSGGKETQYF
v_call: TRBV27
j_call: TRBJ2-5

cdr3_aa: CASSYPGPHYGYTF
v_call: TRBV6-6
j_call: TRBJ1-2

cdr3_aa: CAGTLSGGHTDTQYF
v_call: TRBV5-8
j_call: TRBJ2-3

cdr3_aa: CASSQSLGGTYNEQFF
v_call: TRBV4-2
j_call: TRBJ2-1

cdr3_aa: CSARAVAGGRVNEQFF
v_call: TRBV20-1
j_call: TRBJ2-1

cdr3_aa: CASSRGGLGNIQYF
v_call: TRBV28
j_call: TRBJ2-4

cdr3_aa: CASSSAANSNQPQHF
v_call: TRBV7-9
j_call: TRBJ1-5

cdr3_aa: CASSLDGPNTEAFF
v_call: TRBV7-6
j_call: TRBJ1-1

cdr3_aa: CSARDGGGPVSSTDTQYF
v_call: TRBV20-1
j_call: TRBJ2-3

cdr3_aa: CATSPSADTQYF
v_call: TRBV24-1
j_call: TRBJ2-3

cdr3_aa: CASSLGQLHTEAFF
v_call: TRBV7-9
j_call: TRBJ1-1

cdr3_aa: CSAPTFNEKLFF
v_call: TRBV20-1
j_call: TRBJ1-4

cdr3_aa: CASSQAQGTGIQPQHF
v_call: TRBV7-9
j_call: TRBJ1-5

cdr3_aa: CASSLAVGGLFDEQFF
v_call: TRBV7-2
j_call: TRBJ2-1

cdr3_aa: CAISESGTAYGYTF
v_call: TRBV10-3
j_call: TRBJ1-2

cdr3_aa: CASSLDPPVGGGSTDTQYF
v_call: TRBV7-2
j_call: TRBJ2-3

cdr3_aa: CASSQGTKGFGANVLTF
v_call: TRBV14
j_call: TRBJ2-6

cdr3_aa: CASSLGGANPGNTIYF
v_call: TRBV5-4
j_call: TRBJ1-3

cdr3_aa: CASISGTENIQYF
v_call: TRBV28
j_call: TRBJ2-4

cdr3_aa: CASSLGLAGGDNEQFF
v_call: TRBV7-6
j_call: TRBJ2-1

cdr3_aa: CASSFESYTDTQYF
v_call: TRBV14
j_call: TRBJ2-3

cdr3_aa: CASSLGAGNSGNTIYF
v_call: TRBV28
j_call: TRBJ1-3

cdr3_aa: CASSKPIPETQYF
v_call: TRBV6-1
j_call: TRBJ2-5

cdr3_aa: CASSYSPGRGGNEQFF
v_call: TRBV6-6
j_call: TRBJ2-1

cdr3_aa: CASKQGSYNEQFF
v_call: TRBV2
j_call: TRBJ2-1